This is a list of T cell receptor beta chains from one sample in a study of Ad26.COV2.S vaccination and SARS-CoV-2 variants. Method: immunoSEQ multiplex PCR; TCRdb's copy keeps in-frame clones and lacks some. The sample lists approximately 450,000 clones, 75% to 95% occurring once. The sequencing here drew on peripheral blood, taken in a trial of Ad26.COV2.S vaccine versus placebo. The receptors come from a person aged 18-65 years who received the Ad26.COV2.S COVID-19 vaccine or a placebo. CDR3s include the opening cysteine and the closing phenylalanine or tryptophan. D genes are given only for firm matches. Clone size is stated in some rows and not others, as once, few, many or a class when expanded.

TRBJ1-1,NA,TRBV3-1/TRBV3-2,NA,TGTGCCAGCAGCCAACCTCCGGCTGAAGCTTTCTTT,CASSQPPAEAFF
TRBJ1-2,NA,TRBV7-9,NA,TGTGCCAGCAGCCCCGACCTGACGGCTAACTATGGCTACACCTTC,CASSPDLTANYGYTF
TRBJ2-3,TRBD2,TRBV27,NA,TGTGCCAGCAGTTTATTAATCGATAGGGGGACGGGAGGGCCGGATACGCAGTATTTT,CASSLLIDRGTGGPDTQYF
TRBJ2-1,NA,TRBV4-2,NA,TGTGCCAGCAGCCAAGATAGGGTAGGTGAGCAGTTCTTC,CASSQDRVGEQFF
TRBJ2-1,TRBD1,TRBV9,NA,TGTGCCAGCAGCGTAACTTATTTGACAGGGGGAGTAAATGAGCAGTTCTTC,CASSVTYLTGGVNEQFF
TRBJ2-2,NA,TRBV12-3/TRBV12-4,once,TGTGCCAGCAGTTTATTGACCGGCGGGGAGCTGTTTTTT,CASSLLTGGELFF
TRBJ2-1,NA,TRBV18,NA,TGTGCCAGCTCACCCCCGGAGCATCTGTACAATGAGCAGTTCTTC,CASSPPEHLYNEQFF
TRBJ2-7,NA,TRBV19,once,TGTGCCAGTAGTATTCGACAGGATTTCTCCTACGAGCAGTACTTC,CASSIRQDFSYEQYF
TRBJ2-7,NA,TRBV5-1,few,TGCGCCAGCAGCTTGGAACAGGGCCTACACGAGCAGTACTTC,CASSLEQGLHEQYF
TRBJ1-6,TRBD1,TRBV4-1,NA,TGCGCCAGCAGCCTTACCGGGACAGGAGGATCACCCCTCCACTTT,CASSLTGTGGSPLHF
TRBJ2-3,NA,TRBV4-3,NA,TGCGCCAGCAGCCAAGGGGTAGGGGCTAGCACAGATACGCAGTATTTT,CASSQGVGASTDTQYF
TRBJ2-3,TRBD2,TRBV4-1,NA,TGCGCCAGCAGCGAGGGACTAGCGGGCCCCGAGGGAGATACGCAGTATTTT,CASSEGLAGPEGDTQYF
TRBJ1-1,NA,TRBV19,NA,TGTGCCAGTAGAATGCCCCTTAAGACAGGAGTGAACACTGAAGCTTTCTTT,CASRMPLKTGVNTEAFF
TRBJ2-5,NA,TRBV5-4,few,TGTGCCAGCAGCTTGAGGACAGCTCAGAAAGAGACCCAGTACTTC,CASSLRTAQKETQYF
TRBJ1-1,TRBD1,TRBV5-1,NA,TGCGCCAGCAGCTTGGCGGGCGGAACAGGGGGTGAAGCTTTCTTT,CASSLAGGTGGEAFF
TRBJ2-7,NA,TRBV5-1,once,TGCGCCAGCAGCCTGACAGGGAGGTATGACGAGCAGTACTTC,CASSLTGRYDEQYF
TRBJ2-7,TRBD2,TRBV3-1/TRBV3-2,NA,TGTGCCAGCAGCCAAGGACTAGCGGGAGTGTACGAGCAGTACTTC,CASSQGLAGVYEQYF
TRBJ2-1,NA,TRBV30,NA,TGTGCCTGGACCCGAGGGGGGGGTCCTGACAATGAGCAGTTCTTC,CAWTRGGGPDNEQFF
TRBJ1-2,NA,TRBV5-6,NA,TGTGCCAGCAGCACGGTGGGGGCGCGGGGCTACACCTTC,CASSTVGARGYTF
TRBJ2-5,TRBD1,TRBV29-1,NA,TGCAGCGTTGAAGGCCCCTCGGACAGGGCGACGCAAGAGACCCAGTACTTC,CSVEGPSDRATQETQYF
TRBJ2-2,NA,TRBV9,few,TGTGCCAGCAGCGTAGAGCATCCGGACAGCACCGGGGAGCTGTTTTTT,CASSVEHPDSTGELFF
TRBJ1-1,TRBD1,TRBV19,NA,TGTGCCAGCCTTACCAGGGGGATGAACACTGAAGCTTTCTTT,CASLTRGMNTEAFF
TRBJ1-2,NA,TRBV5-6,NA,TGTGCCAGCAGCTGGTTTTTGGCCTCAAGGGACTATGGCTACACCTTC,CASSWFLASRDYGYTF
TRBJ1-5,NA,TRBV24-1,NA,TGTGCCACCAGTGAAGGGGGTGACAATCAGCCCCAGCATTTT,CATSEGGDNQPQHF
TRBJ2-3,NA,TRBV19,NA,TGTGCCAGTAGTATGGGTCGGAACGTGCCTGCTACGCAGTATTTT,CASSMGRNVPATQYF
TRBJ1-2,TRBD1,TRBV30,NA,TGTGCCTGGAGGACAGGGGACGGCTACACCTTC,CAWRTGDGYTF
TRBJ2-3,NA,TRBV6-2/TRBV6-3,NA,TGTGCCAGCAGTTACCGGGTGTCCTTCACAGATACGCAGTATTTT,CASSYRVSFTDTQYF
TRBJ1-1,NA,TRBV5-1,NA,TGCGCCAGCAGCTCTTCGGGGTTCACTGAAGCTTTCTTT,CASSSSGFTEAFF
TRBJ1-3,TRBD1,TRBV7-9,NA,TGTGCCAGCAGCTTCCCAGACAGGGGAGTTGGAAACACCATATATTTT,CASSFPDRGVGNTIYF
TRBJ1-6,TRBD1,TRBV19,NA,TGTGCCAGTAGTATAGATCTTCGACAGGGATGGAATTCACCCCTCCACTTT,CASSIDLRQGWNSPLHF
TRBJ1-5,NA,TRBV27,NA,TGTGCCAGCAGTTTAAATGTTTATCAGCCCCAGCATTTT,CASSLNVYQPQHF